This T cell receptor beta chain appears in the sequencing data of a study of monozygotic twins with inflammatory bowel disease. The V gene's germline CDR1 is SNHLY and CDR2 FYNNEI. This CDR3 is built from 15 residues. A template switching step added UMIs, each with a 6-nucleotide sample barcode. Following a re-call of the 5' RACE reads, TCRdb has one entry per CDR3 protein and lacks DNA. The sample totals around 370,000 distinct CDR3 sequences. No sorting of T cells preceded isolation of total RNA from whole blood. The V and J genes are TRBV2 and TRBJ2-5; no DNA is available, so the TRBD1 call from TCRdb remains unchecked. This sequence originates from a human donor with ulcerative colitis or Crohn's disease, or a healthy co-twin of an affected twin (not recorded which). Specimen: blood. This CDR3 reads CASRDRDRGFETQYF. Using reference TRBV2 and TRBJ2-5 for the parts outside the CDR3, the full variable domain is EPEVTQTPSHQVTQMGQEVILRCVPISNHLYFYWYRQILGQKVEFLVSFYNNEISEKSEIFDDQFSVERPDGSNFTLKIRSTKLEDSAMYFCASRDRDRGFETQYFGPGTRLLVL.